This entry describes one T cell receptor beta chain. The source of the sample is a study of control samples from healthy donors and cancer patients. The CDR3 totals 15 residues. Germline V gene data show CDR1 as SNHLY and CDR2 as FYNNEI. The junction had 14 bases not matched to a gene; V was cut back by 8 bases and J by 8 bases. Generated by immunoSEQ multiplex PCR, the TCRdb table keeps only in-frame clones and is missing some. In the table there are roughly 170,000 clones, 80% to 90% of which are singletons. The gene calls are TRBV2 and TRBJ1-4, with TRBD1 matching 7 bases. This TCR came from a woman aged 25 to 39 in good health. Sample: blood. CDR3 in DNA: TGTGCCAGCCGATTCATGACAGGGCAGGGAGAAAAACTGTTTTTT. Translating gives CASRFMTGQGEKLFF.